These T cell receptor beta chains were read from a single sample in a study of cytomegalovirus exposure and HLA in healthy donors. Assay: immunoSEQ multiplex PCR; the TCRdb copy retains only in-frame clones and omits some. The sample contains more than 100,000 clones, 60% to 85% of which appear only once. Sequenced sample: PBMCs. The source is a woman aged 25-40 years in good health and CMV-seropositive. The CDR3 runs from the conserved cysteine through the conserved F or W. The D gene is left open where the match is weak. For some rows the clone size is stated as once, few or many, or as a class when expanded; others skip it.

D gene	V gene	J gene	CDR3 length	clone size	CDR3 protein	CDR3 DNA
TRBD1	TRBV7-3	TRBJ1-2	14	-	CASSQTGTGSGYTF	TGTGCCAGCAGCCAGACCGGGACAGGTTCTGGCTACACCTTC
-	TRBV4-3	TRBJ2-1	15	-	CASSQAGLPYNEQFF	TGCGCCAGCAGCCAAGCGGGACTCCCCTACAATGAGCAGTTCTTC
TRBD2	TRBV7-9	TRBJ2-1	19	-	CASSLLRGGGPQGRNEQFF	TGTGCCAGCAGCTTATTGCGGGGGGGCGGCCCCCAAGGACGCAATGAGCAGTTCTTC
TRBD1	TRBV5-1	TRBJ2-3	15	-	CASSFRGQSADTQYF	TGCGCCAGCAGCTTCAGGGGACAGAGCGCAGATACGCAGTATTTT
TRBD1	TRBV7-9	TRBJ1-6	14	few	CASSGGQGYSPLHF	TGTGCCAGCAGTGGGGGACAGGGCTACTCACCCCTCCACTTT
TRBD1	TRBV18	TRBJ1-2	15	-	CASSPLGDRDDGYTF	TGTGCCAGCTCACCACTTGGAGACAGGGATGATGGCTACACCTTC
TRBD2	TRBV5-1	TRBJ2-1	16	-	CASRGAEGLARNEQFF	TGCGCCAGCAGGGGGGCAGAGGGACTAGCTCGAAATGAGCAGTTCTTC
TRBD1	TRBV5-1	TRBJ1-6	16	-	CASSQGQGSYNSPLHF	TGCGCCAGCAGCCAGGGACAGGGATCCTATAATTCACCCCTCCACTTT
TRBD1	TRBV4-3	TRBJ2-7	15	-	CASSHRTGGEYEQYF	TGCGCCAGCAGCCACAGGACAGGGGGCGAGTACGAGCAGTACTTC
-	TRBV18	TRBJ1-2	15	once	CASSPERTANYGYTF	TGTGCCAGCTCCCCCGAGCGGACAGCTAACTATGGCTACACCTTC
TRBD2	TRBV7-9	TRBJ2-7	16	-	CASSPLAGGRGNEQYF	TGTGCCAGCAGCCCGCTAGCGGGGGGCCGAGGGAACGAGCAGTACTTC
TRBD1	TRBV28	TRBJ1-2	14	once	CASSSGTGVRGYTF	TGTGCCAGCAGTTCTGGGACAGGGGTTCGTGGCTACACCTTC
-	TRBV2	TRBJ1-2	13	-	CASSEEGRGGYTF	TGTGCCAGCAGTGAAGAGGGGAGGGGTGGCTACACCTTC
-	TRBV30	TRBJ1-5	13	-	CAWSVQGDQPQHF	TGTGCCTGGAGTGTACAGGGAGATCAGCCCCAGCATTTT
TRBD2	TRBV7-2	TRBJ2-1	17	-	CASTSFGRGGQHNEQFF	TGTGCCAGCACCTCGTTTGGGCGGGGGGGCCAGCACAATGAGCAGTTCTTC
TRBD2	TRBV9	TRBJ2-3	14	few	CASSPKRGSDTQYF	TGTGCCAGCAGCCCCAAGCGGGGGTCAGATACGCAGTATTTT
-	TRBV29-1	TRBJ2-3	11	-	CSVDLADTQYF	TGCAGCGTTGATTTAGCAGATACGCAGTATTTT
-	TRBV4-3	TRBJ2-7	12	-	CASSQDGHEQYF	TGCGCCAGCAGCCAAGACGGTCACGAGCAGTACTTC
-	TRBV4-1	TRBJ1-4	13	-	CASSQDLNEKLFF	TGCGCCAGCAGCCAAGATCTTAATGAAAAACTGTTTTTT
TRBD2	TRBV7-9	TRBJ2-7	16	-	CASSPWGWRGSYEQYF	TGTGCCAGCAGCCCATGGGGATGGCGGGGGAGTTACGAGCAGTACTTC
-	TRBV28	TRBJ1-1	15	-	CASSSDSTMNTEAFF	TGTGCCAGCAGTTCCGATTCCACTATGAACACTGAAGCTTTCTTT
-	TRBV4-2	TRBJ1-1	16	-	CASSQSRGVLNTEAFF	TGTGCCAGCAGCCAGTCCAGGGGAGTGCTGAACACTGAAGCTTTCTTT